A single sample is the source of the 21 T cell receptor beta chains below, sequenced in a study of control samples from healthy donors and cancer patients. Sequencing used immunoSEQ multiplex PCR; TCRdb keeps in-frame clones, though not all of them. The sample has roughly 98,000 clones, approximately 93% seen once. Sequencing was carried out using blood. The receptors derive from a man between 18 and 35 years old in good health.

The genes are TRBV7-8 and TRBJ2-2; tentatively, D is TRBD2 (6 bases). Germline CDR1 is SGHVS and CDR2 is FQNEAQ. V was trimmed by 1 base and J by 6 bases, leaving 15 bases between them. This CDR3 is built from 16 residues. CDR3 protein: CASSLGGVLIPGELFF. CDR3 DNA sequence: TGTGCCAGCAGCTTAGGGGGGGTCTTAATACCCGGGGAGCTGTTTTTT.

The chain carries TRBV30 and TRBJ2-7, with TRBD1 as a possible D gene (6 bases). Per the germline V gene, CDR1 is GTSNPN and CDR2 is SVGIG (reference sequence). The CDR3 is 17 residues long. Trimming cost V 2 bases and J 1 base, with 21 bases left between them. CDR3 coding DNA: TGTGCCTGGAGTCCACCCTTAGGGACACGGAGATCCTACGAGCAGTACTTC. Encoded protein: CAWSPPLGTRRSYEQYF.

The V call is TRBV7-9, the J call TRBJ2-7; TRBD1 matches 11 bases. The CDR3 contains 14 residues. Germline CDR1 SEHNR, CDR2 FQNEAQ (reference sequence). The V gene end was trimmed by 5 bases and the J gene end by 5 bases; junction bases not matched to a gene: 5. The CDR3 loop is CASSRDRGSDEQYF. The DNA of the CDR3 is TGTGCCAGCAGCCGGGACAGGGGGTCCGACGAGCAGTACTTC.

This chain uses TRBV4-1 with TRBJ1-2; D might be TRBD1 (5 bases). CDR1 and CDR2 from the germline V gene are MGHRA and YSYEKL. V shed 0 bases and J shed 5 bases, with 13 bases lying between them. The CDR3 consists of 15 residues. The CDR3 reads CASSQEGVMGYGYTF. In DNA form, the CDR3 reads TGCGCCAGCAGCCAAGAGGGGGTGATGGGTTATGGCTACACCTTC.

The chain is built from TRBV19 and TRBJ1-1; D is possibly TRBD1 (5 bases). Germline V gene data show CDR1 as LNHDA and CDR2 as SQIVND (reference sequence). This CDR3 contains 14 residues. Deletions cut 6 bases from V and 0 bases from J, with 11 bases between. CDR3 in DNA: TGTGCCAGTAGCAACGGGGCAATGAACACTGAAGCTTTCTTT. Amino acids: CASSNGAMNTEAFF.

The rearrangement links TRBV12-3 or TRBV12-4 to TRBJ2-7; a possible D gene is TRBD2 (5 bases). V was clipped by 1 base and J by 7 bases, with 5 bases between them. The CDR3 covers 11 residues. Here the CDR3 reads CASSLGGEQYF. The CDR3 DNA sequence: TGTGCCAGCAGTTTAGGAGGGGAGCAGTACTTC.

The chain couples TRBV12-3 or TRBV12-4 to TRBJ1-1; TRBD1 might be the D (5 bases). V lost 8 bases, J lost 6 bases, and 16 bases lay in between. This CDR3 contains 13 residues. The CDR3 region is CASYELGTAEAFF. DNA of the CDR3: TGTGCCAGCTACGAATTGGGGACGGCTGAAGCTTTCTTT.

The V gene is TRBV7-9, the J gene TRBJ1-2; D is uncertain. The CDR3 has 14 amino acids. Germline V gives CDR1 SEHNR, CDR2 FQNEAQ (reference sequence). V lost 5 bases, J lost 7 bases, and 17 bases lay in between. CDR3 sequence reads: CASSLPGRPGGYTF. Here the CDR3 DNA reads TGTGCCAGCAGCCTCCCCGGGCGGCCTGGTGGCTACACCTTC.

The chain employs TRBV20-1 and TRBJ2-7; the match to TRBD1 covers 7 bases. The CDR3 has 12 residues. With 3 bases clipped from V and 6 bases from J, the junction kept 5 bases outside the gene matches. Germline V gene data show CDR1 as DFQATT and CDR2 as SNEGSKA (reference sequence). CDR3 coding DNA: TGCAGTGCTAGTAAAGGGGGCGGCGAGCAGTACTTC. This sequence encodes CSASKGGGEQYF.

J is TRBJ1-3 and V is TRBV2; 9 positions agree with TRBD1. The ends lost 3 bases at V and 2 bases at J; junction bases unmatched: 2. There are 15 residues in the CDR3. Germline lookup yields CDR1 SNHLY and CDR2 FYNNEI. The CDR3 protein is CASSEGDRAGNTIYF. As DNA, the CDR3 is TGTGCCAGCAGTGAGGGGGACAGGGCTGGAAACACCATATATTTT.

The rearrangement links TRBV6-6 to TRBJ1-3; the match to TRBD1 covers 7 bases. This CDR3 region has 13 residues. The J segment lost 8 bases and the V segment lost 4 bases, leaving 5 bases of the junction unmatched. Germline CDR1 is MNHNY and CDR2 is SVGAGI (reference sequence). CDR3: CASSFGQVDTIYF. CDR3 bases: TGTGCCAGCAGTTTCGGACAGGTCGACACCATATATTTT.

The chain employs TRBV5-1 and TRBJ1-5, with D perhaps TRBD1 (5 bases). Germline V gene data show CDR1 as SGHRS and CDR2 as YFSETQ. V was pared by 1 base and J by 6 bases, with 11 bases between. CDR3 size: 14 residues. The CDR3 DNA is TGCGCCAGCAGCTTGTACGGGGGAGGTCAGCCCCAGCATTTT. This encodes CASSLYGGGQPQHF.

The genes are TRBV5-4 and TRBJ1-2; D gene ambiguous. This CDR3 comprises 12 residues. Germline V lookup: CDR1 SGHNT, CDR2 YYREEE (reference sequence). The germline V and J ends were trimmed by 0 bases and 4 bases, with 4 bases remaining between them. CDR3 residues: CASSLESYGYTF. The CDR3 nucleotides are TGTGCCAGCAGCTTGGAAAGCTATGGCTACACCTTC.

This chain's CDR3 is CASGYTGPLMVTEAFF. For the CDR3, the DNA is TGTGCCAGTGGATATACAGGGCCCTTAATGGTCACTGAAGCTTTCTTT. The rearrangement links TRBV19 to TRBJ1-1, with D maybe TRBD1 (6 bases). The V end was cut by 8 bases, the J end by 4 bases, with 23 bases between. Germline CDR1 reads LNHDA; CDR2 reads SQIVND (reference sequence). The CDR3 consists of 16 residues.

In nucleotides, the CDR3 is TGCAGCGTTGAAGATCGACGGAATGAGCAGTTCTTC. Its translation is CSVEDRRNEQFF. J is TRBJ2-1 and V is TRBV29-1; no definite D call. CDR1 SQVTM and CDR2 ANQGSEA come from the germline V gene. Trimming cost V 0 bases and J 7 bases, with 7 bases left between them. The CDR3 runs to 12 residues.

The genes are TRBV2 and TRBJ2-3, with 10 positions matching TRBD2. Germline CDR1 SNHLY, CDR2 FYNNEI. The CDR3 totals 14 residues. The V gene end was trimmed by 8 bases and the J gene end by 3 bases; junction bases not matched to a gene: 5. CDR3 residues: CASRRTSGTDTQYF. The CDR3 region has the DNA TGTGCCAGCCGAAGGACTAGCGGAACAGATACGCAGTATTTT.

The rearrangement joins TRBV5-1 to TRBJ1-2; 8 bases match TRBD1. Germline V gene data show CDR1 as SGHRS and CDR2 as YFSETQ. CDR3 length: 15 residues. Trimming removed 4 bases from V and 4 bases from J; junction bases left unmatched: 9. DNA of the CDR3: TGCGCCAGCAGCCAGACCGGGACAGGCACCTATGGCTACACCTTC. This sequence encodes CASSQTGTGTYGYTF.

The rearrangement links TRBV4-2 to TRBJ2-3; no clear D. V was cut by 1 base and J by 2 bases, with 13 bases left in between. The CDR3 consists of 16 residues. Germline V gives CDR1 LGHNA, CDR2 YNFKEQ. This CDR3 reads CASSQGVPSNTDTQYF. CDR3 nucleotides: TGTGCCAGCAGCCAAGGGGTACCATCTAACACAGATACGCAGTATTTT.

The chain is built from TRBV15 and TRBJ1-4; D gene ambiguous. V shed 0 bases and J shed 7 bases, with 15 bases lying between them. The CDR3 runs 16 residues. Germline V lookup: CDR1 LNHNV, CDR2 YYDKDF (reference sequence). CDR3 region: CATSREERFMGEKLFF. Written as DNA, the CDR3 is TGTGCCACCAGCAGAGAAGAGCGATTTATGGGTGAAAAACTGTTTTTT.

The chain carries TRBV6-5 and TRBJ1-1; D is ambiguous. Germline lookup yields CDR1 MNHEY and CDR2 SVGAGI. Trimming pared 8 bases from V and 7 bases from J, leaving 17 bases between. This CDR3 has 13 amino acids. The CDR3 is CASRSGGYIEAFF. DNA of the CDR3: TGTGCCAGCCGTTCGGGAGGTTACATTGAAGCTTTCTTT.

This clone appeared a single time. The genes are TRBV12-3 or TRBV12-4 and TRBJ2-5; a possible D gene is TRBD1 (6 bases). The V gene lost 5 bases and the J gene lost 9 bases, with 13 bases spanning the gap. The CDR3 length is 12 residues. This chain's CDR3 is CASSGGRAAQYF. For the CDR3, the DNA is TGTGCCAGCAGTGGGGGCCGGGCGGCCCAGTACTTC.